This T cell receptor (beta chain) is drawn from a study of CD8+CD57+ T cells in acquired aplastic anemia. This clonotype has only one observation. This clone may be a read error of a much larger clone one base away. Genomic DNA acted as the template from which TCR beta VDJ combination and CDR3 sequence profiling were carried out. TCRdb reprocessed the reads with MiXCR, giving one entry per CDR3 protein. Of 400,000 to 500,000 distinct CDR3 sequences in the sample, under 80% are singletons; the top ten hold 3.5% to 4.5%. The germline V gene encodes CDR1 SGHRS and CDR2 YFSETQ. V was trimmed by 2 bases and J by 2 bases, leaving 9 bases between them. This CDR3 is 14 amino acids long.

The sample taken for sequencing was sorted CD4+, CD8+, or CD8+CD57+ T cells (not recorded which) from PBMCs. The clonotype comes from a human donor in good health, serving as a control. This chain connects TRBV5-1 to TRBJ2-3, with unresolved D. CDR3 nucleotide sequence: TGCGCCAGCAGCTTCTCCCCGAACACAGATACGCAGTATTTT. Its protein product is CASSFSPNTDTQYF.